The source of this TCR beta chain is a study of blood T cell repertoires in COVID-19. About the research overall: Both acute and convalescent COVID-19 samples were obtained from the United States, Italy and Spain. The cDNA or gDNA used as material had been derived from T cells, B-cell-depleted T cells, or PBMCs.

The CDR3 contains 15 residues. V dropped 0 bases and J dropped 3 bases, with 9 bases sitting between them. The germline CDR1 and CDR2 sequences are LGHNA and YSLEER. As handled by the study authors: Nucleated cell counts were estimated from reference gene primer amplification. Clones were sequenced by immunoSEQ multiplex PCR, and TCRdb holds only the in-frame ones, with some missing. The D gene and trimming were derived from the DNA, and the V and J assignments and clone size from that table. Of about 170,000 clones listed, roughly four fifths are singletons. The receptor's source is a woman of 80 years or more with acute or convalescent COVID-19. The V call is TRBV4-3, the J call TRBJ1-3; tentatively, D is TRBD1 (5 bases). Sample: peripheral blood. CDR3 in DNA: TGCGCCAGCAGCCAAGATCACAGGTTTGGAAACACCATATATTTT. Protein sequence: CASSQDHRFGNTIYF.